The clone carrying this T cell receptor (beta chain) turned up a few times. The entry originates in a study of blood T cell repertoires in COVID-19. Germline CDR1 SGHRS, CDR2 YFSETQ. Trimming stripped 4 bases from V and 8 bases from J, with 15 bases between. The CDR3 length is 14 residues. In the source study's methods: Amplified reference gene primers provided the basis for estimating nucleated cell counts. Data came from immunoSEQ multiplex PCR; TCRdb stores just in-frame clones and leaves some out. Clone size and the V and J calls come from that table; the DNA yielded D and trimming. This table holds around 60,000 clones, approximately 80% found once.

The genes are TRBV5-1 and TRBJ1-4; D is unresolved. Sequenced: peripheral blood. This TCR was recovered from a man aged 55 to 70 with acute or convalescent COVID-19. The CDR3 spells CASSRGGLEEKLFF. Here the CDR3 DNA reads TGCGCCAGCAGCCGCGGTGGGTTGGAGGAAAAACTGTTTTTT.